Reported below is one TCR beta chain. Its antigen is currently unknown. Viral peptide pools were used in the ViraFEST assay to expand antigen-specific CD4+ T cells, and sequencing came afterward. Around day 10 of culture, CD4+ T cells were separated out. The person acquired a PCR-confirmed SARS-CoV-2 infection between March and December 2020. These data belong to a study of vaccination effects on CD4 cells after COVID-19. Findings and limits, study-wide: Late in the post-vaccination period, infection-induced and vaccine-induced clones underwent marked clonal contraction.

Here immunoSEQ multiplex PCR was the method, and the copy in TCRdb shows in-frame clones only, minus some. The table records 40,000 to 50,000 clones, more than 60% of them present only once. The V and J ends lost 4 bases and 8 bases, in that order; junction bases with no gene match: 9. There are 15 residues in the CDR3. Germline CDR1 is SNHLY and CDR2 is FYNNEI. The specimen comprised CD4+ T cells from PBMCs cultured with a peptide pool, sampled before COVID-19 vaccination. This chain connects TRBV2 to TRBJ2-1, with TRBD2 matching 9 bases. This sequence was found in a human donor who had a prior SARS-CoV-2 infection. CDR3 residues: CASSVEQAGGHEQFF. The CDR3 DNA reads as TGTGCCAGCAGTGTAGAACAAGCGGGGGGCCATGAGCAGTTCTTC.